The 12 T cell receptor beta chains below come from one sample, sequenced in a study of cytomegalovirus exposure and HLA in healthy donors. The primer mix had 60 Vbeta and 13 Jbeta primers. Method: immunoSEQ multiplex PCR; TCRdb's copy keeps in-frame clones and lacks some. Among under 200,000 clones, 70% to 80% were seen once, and the ten largest hold approximately 2%. Material for sequencing was PBMCs. Receptor source: a woman in her twenties or thirties in good health and CMV-seropositive.

This clone was picked up one time. V gene TRBV9 combines with J gene TRBJ2-3; D might be TRBD1 (5 bases). CDR3 length: 15 amino acids. The germline V gene encodes CDR1 SGDLS and CDR2 YYNGEE. V was pared by 2 bases and J by 3 bases, with 13 bases between. CDR3 sequence: CASSVTGDLTDTQYF. As DNA, the CDR3 is TGTGCCAGCAGCGTTACAGGAGATTTGACAGATACGCAGTATTTT.

The V and J genes are TRBV5-1 and TRBJ1-3, with D possibly being TRBD1 (6 bases). The CDR3 length is 17 residues. The germline gives CDR1 SGHRS, CDR2 YFSETQ. V gave up 3 bases and J gave up 0 bases, with 16 bases separating them. CDR3 region: CASSSLDRSISGNTIYF. Here the CDR3 DNA reads TGCGCCAGCAGCTCGTTGGACAGATCAATCTCTGGAAACACCATATATTTT.

The chain links TRBV9 to TRBJ2-4; a possible D gene is TRBD1 (5 bases). The CDR3 runs to 15 residues. V lost 1 base, J lost 7 bases, and 15 bases lay in between. Germline V gene data show CDR1 as SGDLS and CDR2 as YYNGEE. CDR3 sequence: CASSVTSQGSNIQYF. As DNA, the CDR3 is TGTGCCAGCAGCGTAACCTCCCAGGGCTCTAACATTCAGTACTTC.

Regarding this clone: One end of the junction fails to match germline, which may point to a read error. The CDR3 loop is CASSISQGSLGF. The DNA for the CDR3 is TGTGCCAGCAGTATCTCGCAGGGGTCCCTGGGGTTC. The rearrangement joins TRBV28 to TRBJ2-7; TRBD1 is a possible D gene (6 bases). The CDR3 extends over 12 amino acids. Germline loops: CDR1 MDHEN, CDR2 SYDVKM.

The sample holds a few counts of this clone. V and J are TRBV10-2 and TRBJ1-2; 7 nucleotides agree with TRBD1. Germline assignment: CDR1 WSHSY and CDR2 SAAADI. The CDR3 totals 14 residues. The V and J ends lost 6 bases and 4 bases, in that order; junction bases with no gene match: 8. The CDR3 DNA reads as TGCGCCAGCAGACAGGGGAATGGTCCCTATGGCTACACCTTC. It is translated as CASRQGNGPYGYTF.

The rearrangement links TRBV4-1 to TRBJ2-7; D may be TRBD1 (5 bases). The CDR3 extends over 15 amino acids. Trimming removed 0 bases at V and 3 bases at J, with 12 bases between. Germline loops: CDR1 MGHRA, CDR2 YSYEKL. CDR3 amino acids: CASSQDWGRDYEQYF. The CDR3 nucleotides are TGCGCCAGCAGCCAAGATTGGGGCCGAGACTACGAGCAGTACTTC.

This CDR3 is CSVGRVAGVVSDTQYF. In nucleotides, the CDR3 is TGCAGCGTTGGGCGCGTAGCGGGAGTTGTCTCAGATACGCAGTATTTT. The V gene is TRBV29-1, the J gene TRBJ2-3, with 9 bases fitting TRBD2. This CDR3 spans 16 amino acids. V trimming: 4 bases; J trimming: 4 bases; junction bases outside the gene matches: 12. The germline V gene encodes CDR1 SQVTM and CDR2 ANQGSEA.

The CDR3 spells CASRLENEQYF. CDR3 DNA sequence: TGTGCCAGCAGACTCGAAAACGAGCAGTACTTC. This chain connects TRBV7-2 to TRBJ2-7; D unresolved. There are 11 residues in the CDR3. Per the germline V gene, CDR1 is SGHTA and CDR2 is FQGNSA. Trimming left V 6 bases short and J 5 bases short, with 8 bases between. Supplemented by reference TRBV7-2 and TRBJ2-7, the full variable domain reads GAGVSQSPSNKVTEKGKDVELRCDPISGHTALYWYRQSLGQGLEFLIYFQGNSAPDKSGLPSDRFSAERTGGSVSTLTIQRTQQEDSAVYLCASRLENEQYFGPGTRLTVT.

V usage is TRBV28 and J usage is TRBJ2-1, with D perhaps matching TRBD2 (6 bases). CDR1 and CDR2 from the germline V gene are MDHEN and SYDVKM. CDR3 length: 15 amino acids. The ends were cut back, 6 bases at V and 4 bases at J, with 16 bases in the middle. The CDR3, as DNA: TGTGCCAGCAGCAATCTGGAGGGCGGGTACAATGAGCAGTTCTTC. Translated: CASSNLEGGYNEQFF.

This rearrangement joins TRBV11-3 to TRBJ1-6; TRBD1 agrees at 7 bases. Germline lookup yields CDR1 SGHNT and CDR2 YENEEA. V lost 5 bases, J lost 0 bases, and 7 bases stayed unmatched. The CDR3 loop spans 17 amino acids. In DNA, the CDR3 is TGTGCCAGCAGCCGAGACAGGGCAAGCTCCTATAATTCACCCCTCCACTTT. It is translated as CASSRDRASSYNSPLHF. The full variable domain, its missing parts supplied by reference TRBV11-3 and TRBJ1-6, is EAGVVQSPRYKIIEKKQPVAFWCNPISGHNTLYWYLQNLGQGPELLIRYENEEAVDDSQLPKDRFSAERLKGVDSTLKIQPAELGDSAVYLCASSRDRASSYNSPLHFGNGTRLTVT.

The V call is TRBV29-1, the J call TRBJ2-1, with D hard to call. Trimming removed 7 bases at V and 8 bases at J, with 12 bases between. The CDR3 covers 11 residues. Per germline, CDR1 SQVTM and CDR2 ANQGSEA. The CDR3 sequence: CSDIHGHEQFF. The CDR3 bases are TGCAGCGATATTCATGGGCATGAGCAGTTCTTC.

The chain joins TRBV6-6 to TRBJ1-2, with D possibly TRBD1 on 5 matching bases. With 5 bases removed from V and 3 bases from J, the gap between germline ends came to 10 bases. CDR3 length: 13 amino acids. Germline CDR1 MNHNY, CDR2 SVGAGI (reference sequence). The CDR3 sequence is CASSPGKDYGYTF. In DNA form, the CDR3 reads TGTGCCAGCAGTCCAGGGAAAGACTATGGCTACACCTTC.